The rows below give T cell receptor beta chains drawn from one sample of a study of metastatic and nonmetastatic thyroid tumors. MiXCR reprocessed the PCR reads for TCRdb. The sample consists of over 15,000 clones, 25% to 30% of them appearing once. The sequenced sample consisted of tumor tissue. The receptors come from a female donor with papillary thyroid cancer or a benign thyroid nodule (not recorded which). Some clones in this sample may be carry-over from other donors' samples. Both conserved end residues are part of each CDR3. The order of the fields is D gene, clone size, V gene, J gene, CDR3 DNA, CDR3 protein. The D gene is left open where the match is weak. Only part of the rows carry a size: once, few, many, or a class if the clone is expanded.

d_call: NA
clone_size: NA
v_call: TRBV11-2
j_call: TRBJ2-5
cdr3_nt: TGTGCCAGCAGCTTAAAACCGGGGGAGACACAGTACTTC
cdr3_aa: CASSLKPGETQYF

d_call: TRBD1
clone_size: many
v_call: TRBV19
j_call: TRBJ1-3
cdr3_nt: TGTGCCAGTAGACGATACGGGACAGGGGTCGGAAACACCATATATTTT
cdr3_aa: CASRRYGTGVGNTIYF

d_call: NA
clone_size: many
v_call: TRBV5-1
j_call: TRBJ1-4
cdr3_nt: TGCGCCAGCAGCTTCCCTGAGGACGGTACAACTAATGAAAAACTGTTTTTT
cdr3_aa: CASSFPEDGTTNEKLFF

d_call: NA
clone_size: NA
v_call: TRBV20-1
j_call: TRBJ1-2
cdr3_nt: TGCAGTGCTAGGAGGGGAGCGGGTTATGGCTACGACTTC
cdr3_aa: CSARRGAGYGYDF

d_call: TRBD1
clone_size: medium-sized
v_call: TRBV19
j_call: TRBJ2-5
cdr3_nt: TGTGCCAGTAGTATGGGTGACAGGGTCTCCGAGACCCAGTACTTC
cdr3_aa: CASSMGDRVSETQYF

d_call: NA
clone_size: NA
v_call: TRBV5-1
j_call: TRBJ1-2
cdr3_nt: TGCGCCAGCACCTTCGGACGGAGGACCTATGGCTACACCTTC
cdr3_aa: CASTFGRRTYGYTF

d_call: NA
clone_size: few
v_call: TRBV6-1
j_call: TRBJ2-7
cdr3_nt: TGTGCCAGCAGCTCCACATGGCTAGCAGGCGAGCAGTACTTC
cdr3_aa: CASSSTWLAGEQYF

d_call: TRBD2
clone_size: many
v_call: TRBV6-6
j_call: TRBJ2-3
cdr3_nt: TGTGCCAGCAGTCGGACTAGCGGGGGCGCGCAAAGGGGAGCACAGTATTTT
cdr3_aa: CASSRTSGGAQRGAQYF

d_call: NA
clone_size: many
v_call: TRBV6-2/TRBV6-3
j_call: TRBJ2-5
cdr3_nt: TGTGCCAGCAGTTATTTTGGGGAGACCCAGTACTTC
cdr3_aa: CASSYFGETQYF

d_call: TRBD1
clone_size: many
v_call: TRBV11-2
j_call: TRBJ2-7
cdr3_nt: TGTGCCAGCAGCTTAACAGGGGCTGAGCAGTACTTC
cdr3_aa: CASSLTGAEQYF

d_call: NA
clone_size: medium-sized
v_call: TRBV5-8
j_call: TRBJ1-1
cdr3_nt: TGTGCCAGCACCCCCCGGGCCTTGAACACTGAAGCTTTCTTT
cdr3_aa: CASTPRALNTEAFF

d_call: NA
clone_size: few
v_call: TRBV27
j_call: TRBJ1-1
cdr3_nt: TGTGCCCGCAGTCCCCATCGACTGGGGGCCGAAGCTTTCTTT
cdr3_aa: CARSPHRLGAEAFF

d_call: NA
clone_size: NA
v_call: TRBV7-3
j_call: TRBJ1-1
cdr3_nt: TGTGCCAGCAGCGCCGACCGGAACACTGAAGCTTTCTTT
cdr3_aa: CASSADRNTEAFF

d_call: TRBD2
clone_size: NA
v_call: TRBV5-1
j_call: TRBJ2-1
cdr3_nt: TGCGCCAGCAGCCCCAAAGCGGGGACTTACAATGAGCAGTTCTTC
cdr3_aa: CASSPKAGTYNEQFF

d_call: NA
clone_size: NA
v_call: TRBV30
j_call: TRBJ1-5
cdr3_nt: TGTGCCTGGAGTCGGATGGGCAATCAGCCCCAGCATTTT
cdr3_aa: CAWSRMGNQPQHF

d_call: TRBD1
clone_size: many
v_call: TRBV20-1
j_call: TRBJ2-7
cdr3_nt: TGCAGTGCTAGGCCCCGGACAGGGATCCCCTACGAGCAGTACTTC
cdr3_aa: CSARPRTGIPYEQYF

d_call: NA
clone_size: NA
v_call: TRBV5-6
j_call: TRBJ1-5
cdr3_nt: TGTGCCAGCAGCTTGGGGTGGGGGGAAAATCAGCCCCAGCATTTT
cdr3_aa: CASSLGWGENQPQHF

d_call: NA
clone_size: NA
v_call: TRBV3-1
j_call: TRBJ1-5
cdr3_nt: TGTGCCAGCAGCCACGGGGCAGCTCGCAATCAGCCCCAGCATTTT
cdr3_aa: CASSHGAARNQPQHF

d_call: TRBD1
clone_size: NA
v_call: TRBV2
j_call: TRBJ1-5
cdr3_nt: TGTGCCAGCAGGGATGACAGGGGCAATCAGCCCCAGCATTTT
cdr3_aa: CASRDDRGNQPQHF

d_call: NA
clone_size: NA
v_call: TRBV11-2
j_call: TRBJ2-1
cdr3_nt: TGTGCCAGCAGCCCCAACAGCAATGAGCAGTTCTTC
cdr3_aa: CASSPNSNEQFF

d_call: NA
clone_size: NA
v_call: TRBV5-1
j_call: TRBJ1-2
cdr3_nt: TGCGCCAGCAGCTCGGGATTGGTACCCTATGGCTACACCTTC
cdr3_aa: CASSSGLVPYGYTF

d_call: TRBD2
clone_size: many
v_call: TRBV11-1
j_call: TRBJ2-2
cdr3_nt: TGTGCCAGCACCCCAGCCGCCACCGGGGGGGACACCGGGGAGCTGTTTTTT
cdr3_aa: CASTPAATGGDTGELFF

d_call: NA
clone_size: NA
v_call: TRBV4-1
j_call: TRBJ2-4
cdr3_nt: TGCGCCAGCAGCCAAACGGGACCTAGCCCGCACATTCAGTACTTC
cdr3_aa: CASSQTGPSPHIQYF

d_call: TRBD1
clone_size: NA
v_call: TRBV7-2
j_call: TRBJ2-3
cdr3_nt: TGTGCCAGCAACCCCAGGACAGGTTCCAATACGCAGTATTTT
cdr3_aa: CASNPRTGSNTQYF

d_call: TRBD2
clone_size: medium-sized
v_call: TRBV6-4
j_call: TRBJ2-5
cdr3_nt: TGTGCCAGCAGTGACTCACCGCGGGAGGGCGGAGGTCAAGAGACCCAGTACTTC
cdr3_aa: CASSDSPREGGGQETQYF

d_call: NA
clone_size: few
v_call: TRBV5-4
j_call: TRBJ1-4
cdr3_nt: TGTGCCAGCAGCTTGGCGGAGAATGAAAAACTGTTTTTT
cdr3_aa: CASSLAENEKLFF